This T cell receptor beta chain was sequenced during a study of OX40 agonist ivuxolimab in advanced cancers. About the full investigation: Ivuxolimab, which targeted the costimulatory receptor OX40 (CD134), was an agonistic, fully human IgG2 monoclonal antibody. Patients were allowed to have had prior anti-PD-1, anti-PD-L1 or anti-CTLA-4 therapy, and approximately 43% of the dose-escalation patients had previously received checkpoint inhibitors. Intravenous ivuxolimab was administered to patients every 2 weeks at six dose levels: 0.01, 0.1, 0.3, 1.5, 3 and 10 mg/kg. Partial responses occurred in three dose-escalation patients, of whom one had hepatocellular carcinoma and two had cutaneous melanoma. The paper describes the monotherapy dose-escalation part (N ≈ 52 patients) of the phase I trial of ivuxolimab. Of the 52 patients in dose escalation, 19 had hepatocellular carcinoma, approximately 15 had melanoma, 9 had renal cell carcinoma and 9 had head and neck cancer. The dose-escalation cohort was around 84% male with a mean age of about 65 years, ranging from roughly 20 to 80. Peripheral TCRbeta sequencing aimed to test whether ivuxolimab altered TCR sequence diversity and caused clonal T-cell expansion. Findings and caveats that apply to the study as a whole: At doses of 0.1 to 3.0 mg/kg, clonal expansion of both CD4+ and CD8+ blood T cells was observed from baseline to week 6. On average, CD8+ T cells showed more expanded clones than CD4+ T cells after ivuxolimab. Which antigens the clonally expanded peripheral T cells were specific for was not determined. Low levels of normalized T-cell clonal expansion were also seen in some nonresponding patients. In the 0.1-3.0 mg/kg groups, partial responders were among the patients with the lowest normalized peripheral clonal expansion, particularly in CD8+ T cells.

The CDR3 numbers 15 residues from cysteine through phenylalanine. This entry keeps only the CDR3 DNA: 45 bases, framed from base 1. Trimming takes 4 bases off V and 3 bases off J; junction bases not matched to a gene: 7. CDR1 and CDR2 were assigned from the germline V gene as SGHDT and YYEEEE. Genomic DNA was extracted from sorted cells for sequencing of the TCRbeta CDR3 region. The immunoSEQ Assay was used to sequence the TCRbeta CDR3 regions. TCRdb obtained this table from immuneACCESS and retained in-frame rearrangements with V and J assigned. These tables miss some clones; where compared with another copy, unresolved V genes account for less than half of the shortfall, and the remainder is unexplained. The sample includes approximately 44,000 clones, with roughly 80% observed a single time. Of the sample, approximately 5.1% falls within the top ten clones. The trial excluded patients who had a history of autoimmune disease or who were on systemic immunosuppression. Peripheral blood for TCR sequencing was drawn from every dose cohort at baseline, at cycle 4 day 1 and at cycle 7 day 1. Samples came from an open-label, multicenter, first-in-human phase I dose-escalation trial of ivuxolimab. Adults with locally advanced or metastatic melanoma, renal cell, hepatocellular, or head and neck squamous cell carcinoma were enrolled in the trial. Before TCR sequencing, CD4+ T cells and CD8+ T cells were sorted from peripheral blood as separate populations.

Worth noting for this clone: It has no known antigen specificity. No quality values exist for individual bases; no much larger clone is one base distant.

The receptor comes from an adult with an advanced solid tumor such as melanoma, head and neck, liver or kidney cancer. The sequenced sample was CD4+ or CD8+ T cells sorted from blood, obtained in a trial of the OX40 agonist ivuxolimab. The V and J segments used are TRBV5-6 and TRBJ2-5; 9 middle bases align to TRBD1. The CDR3 loop reads CASSRLGTGKETQYF. The sequenced DNA: TGTGCCAGCAGCCGCCTAGGGACAGGGAAAGAGACCCAGTACTTC.